Listed here are 9 T cell receptor beta chains from one sample, sequenced in a study of blood T cell repertoires in COVID-19. Measured with immunoSEQ multiplex PCR; TCRdb has only the in-frame clones, and not every one. In the table there are 140,000 to 150,000 clones, about 80% of which are singletons. Material: PBMCs or T cells enriched from blood (not recorded which). The receptors originated from a woman aged 45-60 years who had recovered from COVID-19.

The chain recombines TRBV10-1 with TRBJ2-1, with unresolved D. This CDR3 comprises 11 residues. Germline CDR1 is WNHNN and CDR2 is SYGVQD (reference sequence). Trimming took off 2 bases at V and 9 bases at J, with 5 bases between the two ends. The CDR3 is CASSEASEQFF. CDR3 DNA sequence: TGCGCCAGCAGTGAGGCGTCTGAGCAGTTCTTC.

Of note for this clone: One junction end disagrees with the germline gene, perhaps due to a read error. The gene calls are TRBV5-1 and TRBJ1-2; D possibly corresponds to TRBD1 (6 bases). The V gene's germline CDR1 is SGHRS and CDR2 YFSETQ. This CDR3 comprises 16 residues. The CDR3 is CASRLDSTLGPYGYTF. DNA of the CDR3: TGCGCCAGCAGATTGGACAGCACCTTGGGTCCCTATGGCTACACCTTC.

The chain joins TRBV5-6 to TRBJ2-3; 9 bases are shared with TRBD2. The ends lost 4 bases at V and 2 bases at J; junction bases unmatched: 8. This CDR3 spans 16 amino acids. Germline V CDR1 and CDR2: SGHDT, YYEEEE. The CDR3 sequence is CASSPGLAPSTDTQYF. CDR3 bases: TGTGCCAGCAGCCCGGGACTAGCTCCTTCCACAGATACGCAGTATTTT.

The rearrangement uses TRBV30 and TRBJ1-6; no clear D. The V gene's germline CDR1 is GTSNPN and CDR2 SVGIG (reference sequence). V gave up 3 bases and J gave up 10 bases, with 10 bases separating them. CDR3 length: 12 amino acids. The CDR3 loop reads CAWRNFESPLHF. Written as DNA, the CDR3 is TGTGCCTGGAGAAATTTCGAGTCACCCCTCCACTTT. Full variable domain (missing parts from reference TRBV30 and TRBJ1-6): SQTIHQWPATLVQPVGSPLSLECTVEGTSNPNLYWYRQAAGRGLQLLFYSVGIGQISSEVPQNLSASRPQDRQFILSSKKLLLSDSGFYLCAWRNFESPLHFGNGTRLTVT.

The V gene is TRBV28, the J gene TRBJ2-3; D uncertain. Germline CDR1 MDHEN, CDR2 SYDVKM. V was trimmed by 6 bases and J by 0 bases, leaving 16 bases between them. The CDR3 loop spans 16 amino acids. This CDR3 reads CASRTATAVSTDTQYF. In DNA, the CDR3 is TGTGCCAGCAGGACCGCGACTGCGGTTAGCACAGATACGCAGTATTTT. Full variable domain (rest looked up from reference TRBV28 and TRBJ2-3): DVKVTQSSRYLVKRTGEKVFLECVQDMDHENMFWYRQDPGLGLRLIYFSYDVKMKEKGDIPEGYSVSREKKERFSLILESASTNQTSMYLCASRTATAVSTDTQYFGPGTRLTVL.

The chain couples TRBV19 to TRBJ1-6, with TRBD1 identical over 8 bases. The germline V gene encodes CDR1 LNHDA and CDR2 SQIVND (reference sequence). The CDR3 has 13 amino acids. V lost 6 bases and J lost 5; bases outside the gene matches: 0. The CDR3 sequence: CASRDRDNSPLHF. The CDR3 DNA reads as TGTGCCAGTAGGGACAGGGATAATTCACCCCTCCACTTT.

This clone has a handful of counts. V is TRBV28 and J is TRBJ1-2; D call uncertain. Germline CDR1 and CDR2: MDHEN and SYDVKM. The CDR3 covers 12 residues. The V gene lost 8 bases and the J gene lost 2 bases, with 9 bases spanning the gap. The chain's CDR3 is CASHIVNYGYTF. CDR3 nucleotides: TGTGCCAGCCATATAGTAAACTATGGCTACACCTTC.

V and J are TRBV5-6 and TRBJ1-1, with TRBD1 identical over 10 bases. The CDR3 length is 16 residues. V shed 2 bases, J shed 4 bases, and the junction held 8 bases outside the gene matches. Germline V gene data show CDR1 as SGHDT and CDR2 as YYEEEE. CDR3 amino acids: CASSLFTGTGATEAFF. The CDR3 coding sequence is TGTGCCAGCAGCTTATTTACCGGGACAGGGGCCACTGAAGCTTTCTTT. The entire variable domain, with the rest obtained from reference TRBV5-6 and TRBJ1-1, is as follows: DAGVTQSPTHLIKTRGQQVTLRCSPKSGHDTVSWYQQALGQGPQFIFQYYEEEERQRGNFPDRFSGHQFPNYSSELNVNALLLGDSALYLCASSLFTGTGATEAFFGQGTRLTVV.

Note on this clone: An end of the junction does not agree with germline; a read error may underlie this. The CDR3 protein is CASCERGGTDTQYF. The DNA of the CDR3 is TGTGCCAGCTGTGAGCGGGGGGGAACAGATACGCAGTATTTT. The chain is built from TRBV2 and TRBJ2-3; the match to TRBD2 covers 10 bases. The germline V gene has CDR1 SNHLY and CDR2 FYNNEI. CDR3 length equals 14 residues.